This T cell receptor (beta chain) appears in the sequencing data of a study of immune evolution from preneoplasia to lung adenocarcinoma. For the study at large: HLA loss of heterozygosity: less than 9% AIS, about 15% MIA, around 33% ADC, none AAH.

The germline V gene encodes CDR1 SGDLS and CDR2 YYNGEE. This CDR3 has 16 amino acids. The V gene end was trimmed by 0 bases and the J gene end by 4 bases; junction bases not matched to a gene: 6. Assay: immunoSEQ multiplex PCR; the TCRdb copy retains only in-frame clones and omits some. In the table there are about 41,000 clones, more than 60% of which are singletons. This sequence joins TRBV9 and TRBJ2-4; TRBD1 agrees at 8 bases. Sequenced input: FFPE invasive lung adenocarcinoma tissue. This sequence originates from a person between 55 and 69 years old with lung adenocarcinoma. CDR3 nucleotides: TGTGCCAGCAGCGTAGGGCAACAGGGGGTAAAAAACATTCAGTACTTC. Its protein product is CASSVGQQGVKNIQYF.